A single sample gave rise to the 10 T cell receptor beta chains below, sequenced in a study of circulating CD8 cells and anti-PD-1 response in melanoma. Four subsets defined by PD-1 and/or TIGIT were sorted from live CD3+CD8+TCRalphabeta+ cells. Using around 14 ng of total RNA, TCR libraries were made with the QIAseq Immune Repertoire TCR panel. Each CDR3 protein gets one entry after TCRdb re-called the reads with MiXCR. The data show 100 to 120 distinct CDR3 sequences, approximately 10% seen once. This material consisted of CD8+ T cells from PBMCs, taken at baseline or after one month of anti-PD-1 therapy (not recorded which). The receptors stem from a human donor with melanoma.

For this clonotype: A read error is likely here: a far larger clone is one base away. For the CDR3, the DNA is TGTGCCAGCACCTCCAGGAGCGGACTATACAATGAGCAGTACTTC. Its protein is CASTSRSGLYNEQYF. V usage is TRBV27 and J usage is TRBJ2-5, with D possibly matching TRBD2 (6 bases). CDR3 length: 15 amino acids. The germline gives CDR1 MNHEY, CDR2 SMNVEV (reference sequence). The V end lost 7 bases, the J end lost 11 bases, and 26 bases lay between the germline ends.

This clonotype is labeled as large. The rearrangement joins TRBV19 to TRBJ2-2; D gene uncertain. Germline CDR1 and CDR2: LNHDA and SQIVND (reference sequence). With 4 bases removed from V and 0 bases from J, the gap between germline ends came to 3 bases. CDR3 length: 13 residues. Written as DNA, the CDR3 is TGTGCCAGTAGTAGCCCGAACACCGGGGAGCTGTTTTTT. The encoded protein is CASSSPNTGELFF. The full variable domain, completed using reference TRBV19 and TRBJ2-2, is DGGITQSPKYLFRKEGQNVTLSCEQNLNHDAMYWYRQDPGQGLRLIYYSQIVNDFQKGDIAEGYSVSREKKESFPLTVTSAQKNPTAFYLCASSSPNTGELFFGEGSRLTVL.

This clonotype ranks as medium-sized. This rearrangement joins TRBV20-1 to TRBJ2-1, with TRBD2 matching 11 bases. V lost 2 bases to trimming and J lost 3 bases; unmatched junction nucleotides: 3. Germline V lookup: CDR1 DFQATT, CDR2 SNEGSKA (reference sequence). CDR3 size: 15 residues. DNA for the CDR3: TGCAGTGCTAGAAAACTAGCGGGAGACTACAATGAGCAGTTCTTC. Its protein product is CSARKLAGDYNEQFF.

This clonotype is labeled hyperexpanded (1% or more). V and J are TRBV4-1 and TRBJ2-1, with 7 bases aligning to TRBD2. The junction had 6 bases not matched to a gene; V was cut back by 3 bases and J by 4 bases. Germline V CDR1 and CDR2: MGHRA, YSYEKL. The CDR3 spans 15 residues. The CDR3 DNA is TGCGCCAGCAGCCATCTGGACGGGGGGTACAATGAGCAGTTCTTC. This sequence encodes CASSHLDGGYNEQFF.

In its sample, this clonotype is large (0.1 to 1%). The chain links TRBV19 to TRBJ1-1, with 10 bases identical to TRBD1. With 3 bases clipped from V and 3 bases from J, the junction kept 4 bases outside the gene matches. The CDR3 extends over 15 amino acids. Germline-derived CDR1 and CDR2 are LNHDA and SQIVND (reference sequence). The CDR3 is CASSIRQGADTEAFF. The CDR3 region has the DNA TGTGCCAGTAGTATCCGACAGGGGGCTGACACTGAAGCTTTCTTT.

About this clonotype: Its ends do not fully match the called genes, so a read error is possible. The V gene is TRBV27, the J gene TRBJ2-1; TRBD2 is a possible D gene (6 bases). The length of the CDR3 is 15 residues. CDR1 and CDR2 (germline): MNHEY, SMNVEV (reference sequence). CDR3 sequence (DNA): TGTGCCAGCACCCCCAGGAGCGGACTATACAATGAGCAGTCCTTC. Translated: CASTPRSGLYNEQSF.

In this sample, this clonotype is large (0.1 to 1%). The rearrangement links TRBV6-1 to TRBJ2-6; D is ambiguous. This CDR3 region has 16 residues. Between the trimmed V and J ends, which lost 3 bases and 4 bases, there was a span of 13 bases. Germline CDR1 and CDR2: MNHNS and SASEGT. In DNA form, the CDR3 reads TGTGCCAGCAGTGATGAACCAGGTCCCGGGGCCAACGTCCTGACTTTC. This encodes CASSDEPGPGANVLTF.

In this sample, this clonotype is medium-sized. The rearrangement links TRBV2 to TRBJ2-7, with TRBD2 as a possible D gene (6 bases). Trimming removed 2 bases at V and 1 base at J, with 12 bases between. Per the germline V gene, CDR1 is SNHLY and CDR2 is FYNNEI. The CDR3 loop spans 15 amino acids. For the CDR3, the DNA is TGTGCCAGCAGTGAAACGGGGGAGTGGTCCTACGAGCAGTACTTC. Encoded protein: CASSETGEWSYEQYF.

This clonotype is medium-sized by share. The rearrangement uses TRBV12-3 or TRBV12-4 and TRBJ2-3, with no clear D. Deletions cut 3 bases from V and 4 bases from J, with 5 bases between. This CDR3 comprises 12 residues. CDR3 nucleotide sequence: TGTGCCAGCAGTTTCGGGCCAGATACGCAGTATTTT. Protein product: CASSFGPDTQYF.

The chain couples TRBV19 to TRBJ2-1; 8 bases fit TRBD2. With V trimmed by 3 bases and J by 6 bases, 7 bases remained unmatched. The germline V gene has CDR1 LNHDA and CDR2 SQIVND (reference sequence). The CDR3 is made up of 15 amino acids. The CDR3 DNA is TGTGCCAGTAGTATTTCCTCCGGGACTAGCAATGAGCAGTTCTTC. Encoded protein: CASSISSGTSNEQFF.